These T cell receptor beta chains were read from a single sample in a study of T cells in localized non-small cell lung cancer. Only in-frame clones appear in the TCRdb table, and some are missing; sequencing was by immunoSEQ multiplex PCR. Of about 31,000 clones listed, 80% to 90% are singletons. This sample comprised peripheral blood, obtained before any cancer treatment. The receptor set was obtained from a woman aged 40-69 years with stage I lung adenocarcinoma. Both conserved end residues are part of each CDR3. A D gene is named only where the DNA matches it firmly. Not every row has a clone size; where given, it reads once, few, many or a size class.

clone size	V gene	D gene	J gene	CDR3 protein	CDR3 DNA
NA	TRBV2	NA	TRBJ2-2	CASSVQGNTGELFF	TGTGCCAGCAGTGTTCAGGGGAACACCGGGGAGCTGTTTTTT
NA	TRBV6-5	TRBD2	TRBJ2-3	CASSGTGGSTDTQYF	TGTGCCAGCAGTGGAACGGGGGGTAGCACAGATACGCAGTATTTT
NA	TRBV6-1	NA	TRBJ1-2	CASSEAGAFPYGYTF	TGTGCCAGCAGTGAAGCTGGGGCTTTTCCTTATGGCTACACCTTC
NA	TRBV5-1	NA	TRBJ1-5	CASSLGDGNQPQHF	TGCGCCAGCAGCTTGGGTGATGGCAATCAGCCCCAGCATTTT
NA	TRBV7-6	TRBD2	TRBJ2-5	CASSLGLAGGQETQYF	TGTGCCAGCAGCTTAGGACTAGCGGGGGGGCAAGAGACCCAGTACTTC
NA	TRBV4-1	NA	TRBJ1-4	CASLDRGGREEKLFF	TGCGCCAGCCTGGACCGGGGGGGCCGCGAGGAAAAACTGTTTTTT
NA	TRBV11-2	NA	TRBJ2-7	CASSLPPTYEQYF	TGTGCCAGCAGCTTACCACCGACCTACGAGCAGTACTTC
NA	TRBV5-5	NA	TRBJ2-7	CASSLGGGGWLNEQYF	TGTGCCAGCAGCTTGGGAGGAGGGGGTTGGTTGAACGAGCAGTACTTC
NA	TRBV4-1	NA	TRBJ2-2	CASSQVYGLRTGELFF	TGCGCCAGCAGCCAAGTTTATGGGCTTCGCACCGGGGAGCTGTTTTTT
NA	TRBV7-2	NA	TRBJ2-5	CASSQSRGPGTQYF	TGTGCCAGCAGCCAAAGCAGGGGCCCGGGGACCCAGTACTTC
NA	TRBV30	NA	TRBJ2-2	CAWNSVGGTGELFF	TGTGCCTGGAACTCAGTGGGGGGCACCGGGGAGCTGTTTTTT
NA	TRBV7-8	TRBD2	TRBJ2-2	CASSRAGGGHGELFF	TGTGCCAGCAGCCGGGCCGGGGGAGGGCACGGGGAGCTGTTTTTT
NA	TRBV7-8	NA	TRBJ1-1	CASSLVRDTEAFF	TGTGCCAGCAGCTTAGTGAGGGACACTGAAGCTTTCTTT
NA	TRBV19	TRBD1	TRBJ2-2	CATGTGKTSNTGELFF	TGTGCCACAGGGACAGGGAAGACCTCGAACACCGGGGAGCTGTTTTTT
NA	TRBV21-1	NA	TRBJ1-3	CASSTDSGVSGNTIYF	TGTGCCAGCAGCACTGACAGTGGAGTCTCTGGAAACACCATATATTTT
NA	TRBV5-4	NA	TRBJ1-5	CASSPGGADQPQHF	TGTGCCAGTTCCCCTGGGGGGGCGGATCAGCCCCAGCATTTT
NA	TRBV28	NA	TRBJ2-3	CASLGGFLRDTQYF	TGTGCCAGCCTCGGAGGCTTTCTCCGGGATACGCAGTATTTT
NA	TRBV19	NA	TRBJ2-3	CASTSSVNTQYF	TGTGCCAGTACCTCTAGCGTTAATACGCAGTATTTT
NA	TRBV7-2	NA	TRBJ1-4	CASSSEDSVEKLFF	TGTGCCAGCAGCTCCGAGGACTCGGTTGAAAAACTGTTTTTT
NA	TRBV15	TRBD1	TRBJ2-2	CATSRTGPGELFF	TGTGCCACCAGCAGGACAGGGCCCGGGGAGCTGTTTTTT
few	TRBV28	TRBD1	TRBJ2-7	CASSSGTDSSYEQYF	TGTGCCAGCAGTTCGGGGACAGATAGCTCCTACGAGCAGTACTTC
NA	TRBV4-1	NA	TRBJ1-1	CASSQVGQHTEAFF	TGCGCCAGCAGCCAAGTAGGCCAGCACACTGAAGCTTTCTTT